The 30 T cell receptor beta chains in this list originate from one sample, sequenced in a study of blood T cell repertoires in COVID-19. The repertoire was sequenced with immunoSEQ multiplex PCR; TCRdb's copy has only in-frame clones and lacks some. The sample holds some 240,000 clones, 70% to 90% seen once. The specimen was PBMCs or T cells enriched from blood (not recorded which). The receptors were sampled from a woman between 50 and 59 years old who had been exposed to COVID-19.

J is TRBJ2-7 and V is TRBV27; D possibly corresponds to TRBD1 (6 bases). Trimming removed 2 bases from V and 11 bases from J, with 28 bases in between. This CDR3 is built from 17 residues. CDR1 is MNHEY, CDR2 SMNVEV, per germline (reference sequence). The CDR3 bases are TGTGCCAGCAGTTTAAGTTTCGGCGTGGGCAGAGGGGGTTATAAGTACTTC. Translated: CASSLSFGVGRGGYKYF.

Turning to this clone: Other DNA variants within this sample encode the same CDR3. This rearrangement joins TRBV5-1 to TRBJ2-2, with 9 bases matching TRBD2. V was pared by 4 bases and J by 7 bases, with 5 bases of the junction left unmatched. The germline V gene encodes CDR1 SGHRS and CDR2 YFSETQ. The CDR3 runs 14 residues. CDR3 DNA: TGCGCCAGCAGCCTGAGCGGGGGGATCGGGGAGCTGTTTTTT. It translates to CASSLSGGIGELFF.

This clone appeared a few times. V is TRBV5-5 and J is TRBJ2-5, with 9 bases matching TRBD1. The CDR3 contains 14 residues. The J segment lost 4 bases and the V segment lost 4 bases, leaving 5 bases of the junction unmatched. Germline values: CDR1 SGHKS, CDR2 YYEKEE (reference sequence). The CDR3 reads CASSLDRGTETQYF. The CDR3 DNA sequence: TGTGCCAGCAGCCTGGACAGGGGCACAGAGACCCAGTACTTC.

This sequence joins TRBV27 and TRBJ1-6; D remains unclear. The CDR3 is 14 residues long. CDR1 is MNHEY, CDR2 SMNVEV, per germline (reference sequence). Deletions cut 6 bases from V and 0 bases from J, with 6 bases between. The chain's CDR3 is CASSRSSYNSPLHF. In DNA form, the CDR3 reads TGTGCCAGCAGCCGGAGCTCCTATAATTCACCCCTCCACTTT.

In this sample, this clone turned up once. The chain carries TRBV5-4 and TRBJ2-7; TRBD2 matches at 10 bases. J was trimmed by 5 bases and V by 4 bases; bases with no gene match: 6. Per germline, CDR1 SGHNT and CDR2 YYREEE (reference sequence). The CDR3 covers 14 residues. The CDR3: CASSRIAGGHEQYF. The DNA of the CDR3 is TGTGCCAGCAGCCGGATAGCGGGGGGCCACGAGCAGTACTTC.

The chain joins TRBV27 to TRBJ2-7, with 9 bases fitting TRBD2. CDR3 length equals 18 residues. The V gene's germline CDR1 is MNHEY and CDR2 SMNVEV (reference sequence). V gave up 5 bases and J gave up 5 bases; unmatched junction bases: 19. CDR3 sequence reads: CASSPLGGGAPRGNEQYF. The CDR3 DNA is TGTGCCAGCAGTCCTCTTGGCGGGGGGGCCCCCAGAGGGAACGAGCAGTACTTC.

The chain couples TRBV10-3 to TRBJ1-2; 9 nucleotides line up with TRBD1. The CDR3 runs to 13 residues. Germline CDR1 reads ENHRY; CDR2 reads SYGVKD. Trimming at V came to 11 bases and at J to 4 bases, leaving 8 bases not matched to a gene. CDR3 nucleotides: TGTGCCGTTAGGGACAGGGTCGTCTATGGCTACACCTTC. Its translation: CAVRDRVVYGYTF.

The V gene is TRBV6-1, the J gene TRBJ1-1, with 9 bases fitting TRBD1. The junction had 10 bases not matched to a gene; V was cut back by 7 bases and J by 4 bases. This CDR3 is built from 15 residues. CDR1 is MNHNS and CDR2 is SASEGT in the germline V gene. CDR3 sequence (DNA): TGTGCCAGCACCCACGGGGACAGGGCTCCCACTGAAGCTTTCTTT. Its protein is CASTHGDRAPTEAFF.

This clone turned up a few times. CDR3 DNA: TGCGCCAGCAGCCAAGATACAGGGGGCAGGAAAGACGAGCAGTACTTC. It yields the protein CASSQDTGGRKDEQYF. The V and J genes are TRBV4-3 and TRBJ2-7; 9 bases align to TRBD1. The germline V gene has CDR1 LGHNA and CDR2 YSLEER. The J segment lost 5 bases and the V segment lost 0 bases, leaving 8 bases of the junction unmatched. The CDR3 totals 16 residues.

This clone was picked up one time. The J gene is TRBJ1-2, the V gene TRBV18, with 9 bases that match TRBD1. Unmatched junction bases numbered 6, after V lost 3 bases and J lost 4 bases. Germline CDR1 KGHSH, CDR2 LQKENI. The CDR3 is 15 amino acids. The CDR3 DNA sequence: TGTGCCAGCTCACCCCGGACAGGGGAACCCTATGGCTACACCTTC. Translating it yields CASSPRTGEPYGYTF.

The rearrangement links TRBV7-9 to TRBJ1-2; no reliable D call. V was pared by 5 bases and J by 6 bases, with 7 bases between. The CDR3 sequence is 11 residues long. The germline V gene encodes CDR1 SEHNR and CDR2 FQNEAQ (reference sequence). CDR3 protein: CASSNRDGYTF. The CDR3 nucleotides are TGTGCCAGCAGCAACAGAGATGGCTACACCTTC.

The CDR3 coding sequence is TGTGCCAGCAAACAGGGCACGGAGACCCAGTACTTC. Its protein is CASKQGTETQYF. The chain recombines TRBV2 with TRBJ2-5; the D gene is possibly TRBD1 (6 bases). The ends were cut back, 7 bases at V and 5 bases at J, with 11 bases in the middle. The V gene's germline CDR1 is SNHLY and CDR2 FYNNEI. The CDR3 has 12 residues.

The genes are TRBV5-1 and TRBJ2-1; a weak D match, TRBD2 (5 bases). Trimming removed 0 bases from V and 6 bases from J, with 7 bases in between. Germline CDR1 SGHRS, CDR2 YFSETQ. The CDR3 runs to 13 residues. The chain's CDR3 is CASSLGAGNEQFF. The CDR3 DNA reads as TGCGCCAGCAGCTTGGGTGCGGGCAATGAGCAGTTCTTC.

The V call is TRBV18, the J call TRBJ1-2; D call uncertain. Germline CDR1 KGHSH, CDR2 LQKENI. There are 13 residues in the CDR3. V lost 1 base and J lost 6, with 9 bases in between. CDR3 residues: CASSPQGGNGYTF. The CDR3 DNA reads as TGTGCCAGCTCACCACAAGGAGGGAATGGCTACACCTTC.

V is TRBV11-1 and J is TRBJ2-5; 9 bases line up with TRBD2. With V trimmed by 2 bases and J by 0 bases, 1 base remained unmatched. There are 15 residues in the CDR3. Germline V CDR1 and CDR2: SGHAT, FQDESV (reference sequence). The CDR3 DNA follows: TGTGCCAGCAGCTTAACTAGCGGGTACCAAGAGACCCAGTACTTC. It translates to CASSLTSGYQETQYF.

The chain employs TRBV6-5 and TRBJ1-5; perhaps TRBD1 as D (5 bases). Germline V lookup: CDR1 MNHEY, CDR2 SVGAGI. The CDR3 consists of 13 residues. Trimming cost V 6 bases and J 2 bases, with 8 bases left between them. CDR3 protein: CASRGQGNQPQHF. DNA of the CDR3: TGTGCCAGCAGGGGGCAGGGCAATCAGCCCCAGCATTTT.

The J gene is TRBJ2-7, the V gene TRBV4-3; the match to TRBD1 covers 9 bases. Germline CDR1 is LGHNA and CDR2 is YSLEER. The CDR3 runs 16 residues. V shed 0 bases, J shed 5 bases, and the junction held 8 bases outside the gene matches. The CDR3 here is CASSQDGPQGANEQYF. The CDR3 DNA is TGCGCCAGCAGCCAAGATGGGCCACAGGGGGCGAACGAGCAGTACTTC.

This chain joins TRBV6-5 and TRBJ2-3; 8 positions match TRBD1. CDR1 and CDR2 (germline): MNHEY, SVGAGI. J gave up 6 bases and V 11 bases, and 10 bases lay outside the gene matches. The CDR3 is 13 residues long. CDR3: CAVGGQVQDTQYF. The CDR3 DNA sequence: TGTGCCGTGGGGGGACAGGTTCAGGATACGCAGTATTTT.

This rearrangement joins TRBV7-9 to TRBJ1-4; D is possibly TRBD1 (5 bases). The CDR3 is made up of 14 amino acids. Trimming pared 0 bases from V and 3 bases from J, leaving 5 bases between. Germline CDR1 reads SEHNR; CDR2 reads FQNEAQ (reference sequence). The CDR3 loop reads CASSLAGANEKLFF. The CDR3 DNA reads as TGTGCCAGCAGCTTAGCAGGGGCTAATGAAAAACTGTTTTTT.

The V call is TRBV6-5, the J call TRBJ2-3, with 7 bases fitting TRBD1. The J segment lost 4 bases and the V segment lost 6 bases, leaving 10 bases of the junction unmatched. This CDR3 contains 15 residues. The V gene's germline CDR1 is MNHEY and CDR2 SVGAGI. The CDR3: CASRPRGSQPDTQYF. CDR3 sequence (DNA): TGTGCCAGCAGGCCCAGGGGGTCGCAACCAGATACGCAGTATTTT.

CDR3: CASSLDRTGELFF. DNA of the CDR3: TGTGCCAGCAGCTTAGACCGCACCGGGGAGCTGTTTTTT. The chain carries TRBV11-2 and TRBJ2-2; D unresolved. Trimming took 0 bases from V and 4 from J, leaving 3 bases between them. The CDR3 runs 13 residues. From germline, CDR1 is SGHAT and CDR2 FQNNGV. The variable domain in full, completed from reference TRBV11-2 and TRBJ2-2, reads EAGVAQSPRYKIIEKRQSVAFWCNPISGHATLYWYQQILGQGPKLLIQFQNNGVVDDSQLPKDRFSAERLKGVDSTLKIQPAKLEDSAVYLCASSLDRTGELFFGEGSRLTVL.

This sequence joins TRBV2 and TRBJ1-1; D is perhaps TRBD1 (6 bases). Germline V gene lookup returns CDR1 SNHLY and CDR2 FYNNEI. The CDR3 loop spans 12 amino acids. Trimming removed 6 bases at V and 6 bases at J, with 11 bases between. The CDR3 is CASRKGGPEAFF. DNA for the CDR3: TGTGCCAGCAGAAAGGGGGGGCCTGAAGCTTTCTTT.

This sequence joins TRBV6-5 and TRBJ1-2; 9 bases fit TRBD1. CDR1 is MNHEY, CDR2 SVGAGI, per germline. The CDR3 length is 14 residues. V dropped 6 bases and J dropped 8; count of bases not matched to a gene: 10. The CDR3 DNA is TGTGCCAGCAGAAGGACAGGGGAAAAAGGAGGCTACACCTTC. Translated: CASRRTGEKGGYTF.

The chain employs TRBV30 and TRBJ1-2; TRBD1 is a possible D gene (6 bases). CDR1 and CDR2 (germline): GTSNPN, SVGIG (reference sequence). The CDR3 is 12 residues long. V lost 5 bases and J lost 8, with 15 bases in between. CDR3 in amino acids: CAWGGRVKGYTF. The CDR3 DNA reads TGTGCCTGGGGGGGCAGGGTAAAGGGCTACACCTTC.

This chain uses TRBV10-3 with TRBJ2-1; 13 bases fit TRBD2. The trim removed 7 bases at V and 0 bases at J, leaving 6 bases unmatched. The CDR3 covers 17 residues. Germline V gives CDR1 ENHRY, CDR2 SYGVKD. The CDR3 reads CAITRLAGGSSYNEQFF. The CDR3 region has the DNA TGTGCCATCACCCGACTAGCGGGGGGCAGCTCCTACAATGAGCAGTTCTTC.

J is TRBJ1-6 and V is TRBV10-1, with D possibly being TRBD1 (6 bases). The CDR3 has 13 amino acids. Germline CDR1 is WNHNN and CDR2 is SYGVQD (reference sequence). The V end lost 3 bases, the J end lost 10 bases, and 10 bases lay between the germline ends. CDR3 sequence: CASSEGGGSPLHF. CDR3 coding DNA: TGCGCCAGCAGTGAAGGGGGGGGGTCACCCCTCCACTTT.

The V and J genes are TRBV7-9 and TRBJ2-3; TRBD1 aligns across 8 bases. V trimming: 5 bases; J trimming: 6 bases; junction bases outside the gene matches: 10. CDR1 is SEHNR and CDR2 is FQNEAQ in the germline V gene (reference sequence). CDR3 size: 15 residues. The CDR3 coding sequence is TGTGCCAGCAGCGACAGGGGTGTCGTTAGGGATACGCAGTATTTT. Amino acid sequence: CASSDRGVVRDTQYF.

J is TRBJ1-1 and V is TRBV2, with D maybe TRBD1 (6 bases). CDR1 SNHLY and CDR2 FYNNEI come from the germline V gene. Trimming shortened V by 5 bases and J by 0 bases, and 16 bases separated the two germline ends. This CDR3 spans 16 amino acids. This chain's CDR3 is CASSSAATGVNTEAFF. DNA for the CDR3: TGTGCCAGCAGTTCCGCTGCGACAGGCGTGAACACTGAAGCTTTCTTT.

The chain employs TRBV5-6 and TRBJ1-1, with D uncertain. Germline assignment: CDR1 SGHDT and CDR2 YYEEEE. Trimming took 7 bases from V and 1 from J, leaving 11 bases between them. This CDR3 has 13 residues. CDR3 DNA sequence: TGTGCCAGCGAGGAGGAGGGGAACACTGAAGCTTTCTTT. The encoded protein is CASEEEGNTEAFF.

This sequence joins TRBV7-9 and TRBJ1-3, with 9 bases identical to TRBD1. CDR3 length equals 15 residues. The V gene end was trimmed by 3 bases and the J gene end by 9 bases; junction bases not matched to a gene: 9. The germline V gene has CDR1 SEHNR and CDR2 FQNEAQ (reference sequence). The CDR3 region has the DNA TGTGCCAGCAGCTTGGGACAGGGTGGCTGGATCACCATATATTTT. Amino acids: CASSLGQGGWITIYF.